A selection of T cell receptor beta chains follows, all from one sample in a study of T cells in Graves' hyperthyroidism and ophthalmopathy. TCRdb re-called the multiplex PCR reads through MiXCR, storing one row per CDR3 protein. The data hold 330,000 or so distinct CDR3 sequences, with around a sixth observed a single time. Sequenced: blood. These receptors were collected from a woman aged 40 to 50 with Graves' ophthalmopathy. Both conserved end residues are part of each CDR3. The D gene is left open where the match is weak. Size is stated for part of the rows, as once, few or many counts, or as a class when the clone is expanded.

clone size: many; J gene: TRBJ2-7; D gene: -; V gene: TRBV7-2; CDR3 DNA: TGTGCCAGCAGCTCTCGGACTTCTAGCTCCTACGAGCAGTACTTC; CDR3 protein: CASSSRTSSSYEQYF
clone size: many; J gene: TRBJ2-7; D gene: TRBD2; V gene: TRBV12-3/TRBV12-4; CDR3 DNA: TGTGCCAGCAGTGTAGCGGGGATCTACGAGCAGTACTTC; CDR3 protein: CASSVAGIYEQYF
clone size: -; J gene: TRBJ2-3; D gene: -; V gene: TRBV9; CDR3 DNA: TGTGCCAGCAGCGTAGGTCTCGGGGGGCGGACAGATACGCAGTATTTT; CDR3 protein: CASSVGLGGRTDTQYF
clone size: few; J gene: TRBJ2-5; D gene: -; V gene: TRBV20-1; CDR3 DNA: TGCAGTGCTAGTCTAAAAGAGACCCAGTACTTC; CDR3 protein: CSASLKETQYF
clone size: many; J gene: TRBJ1-2; D gene: -; V gene: TRBV2; CDR3 DNA: TGTGCCAGCATCCCCCGGGCCTCTAACTATGGCTACACCTTC; CDR3 protein: CASIPRASNYGYTF
clone size: -; J gene: TRBJ1-1; D gene: -; V gene: TRBV6-1; CDR3 DNA: TGTGCCAGCAGAAGTCCCCAGAAGAACACTGAAGCTTTCTTT; CDR3 protein: CASRSPQKNTEAFF
clone size: -; J gene: TRBJ2-5; D gene: -; V gene: TRBV12-3/TRBV12-4; CDR3 DNA: TGTGCCAGCAAGGTGACCCAGTACTTC; CDR3 protein: CASKVTQYF
clone size: many; J gene: TRBJ1-1; D gene: -; V gene: TRBV29-1; CDR3 DNA: TGCAGCGGAGAGGACAGTTTGAACACTGAAGCTTTCTTT; CDR3 protein: CSGEDSLNTEAFF
clone size: many; J gene: TRBJ2-5; D gene: TRBD1; V gene: TRBV10-1; CDR3 DNA: TGCGCCAGCAGTGGACAGGGACAAGAGACCCAGTACTTC; CDR3 protein: CASSGQGQETQYF
clone size: many; J gene: TRBJ2-7; D gene: -; V gene: TRBV28; CDR3 DNA: TGTGCCAGCAGTTTACCGAATGGGGGGGGCGCGTCGCAGTACTTC; CDR3 protein: CASSLPNGGGASQYF
clone size: few; J gene: TRBJ1-5; D gene: TRBD1; V gene: TRBV29-1; CDR3 DNA: TGCAGCGCCGGGACAGGAAATCAGCCCCAGCATTTT; CDR3 protein: CSAGTGNQPQHF
clone size: many; J gene: TRBJ1-1; D gene: -; V gene: TRBV27; CDR3 DNA: TGTGCCAGCCGCCTCAGGGGAGCCACTGAAGCTTTCTTT; CDR3 protein: CASRLRGATEAFF
clone size: many; J gene: TRBJ2-7; D gene: TRBD1; V gene: TRBV6-2/TRBV6-3; CDR3 DNA: TGTGCCAGCACCCAGGGACAGCTACCCTACGAGCAGTACTTC; CDR3 protein: CASTQGQLPYEQYF
clone size: many; J gene: TRBJ1-1; D gene: -; V gene: TRBV4-1; CDR3 DNA: TGCGCCAGCAGCCAAGATTGGCCAGGGAGGACAAACACTGAAGCTTTCTTT; CDR3 protein: CASSQDWPGRTNTEAFF
clone size: many; J gene: TRBJ2-7; D gene: TRBD2; V gene: TRBV20-1; CDR3 DNA: TGCAGTGCCGGGACTAGCGGGAGGTACGAGCAGTACTTC; CDR3 protein: CSAGTSGRYEQYF
clone size: -; J gene: TRBJ2-7; D gene: TRBD1; V gene: TRBV11-1; CDR3 DNA: TGTGCCAGCAGCTTAGTTGGGACAGTGGGGGTTATCGAGCGGTACTTC; CDR3 protein: CASSLVGTVGVIERYF
clone size: many; J gene: TRBJ2-5; D gene: -; V gene: TRBV12-3/TRBV12-4; CDR3 DNA: TGTGCCAGCAGCCAAGGGATTCACATCGGGACCCAGTACTTC; CDR3 protein: CASSQGIHIGTQYF
clone size: once; J gene: TRBJ2-2; D gene: -; V gene: TRBV6-5; CDR3 DNA: TGTGCCAGCAGTTACCGACGCGAAGGGACCGGGGAGCTGTTTTTT; CDR3 protein: CASSYRREGTGELFF
clone size: many; J gene: TRBJ1-1; D gene: TRBD1; V gene: TRBV4-1; CDR3 DNA: TGCGCCAGCAGCCAATCATCCCCGCCAGGACAGGGCCTGAACACTGAAGCTTTCTTT; CDR3 protein: CASSQSSPPGQGLNTEAFF
clone size: few; J gene: TRBJ1-6; D gene: TRBD1; V gene: TRBV6-1; CDR3 DNA: TGTGCCAGCAGTCAGGTCGGACAGGGGGATTCACCCCTCCACTTT; CDR3 protein: CASSQVGQGDSPLHF
clone size: many; J gene: TRBJ2-7; D gene: TRBD2; V gene: TRBV11-2; CDR3 DNA: TGTGCCAGCAGCTTATTACTAGCGGGCTACGAGCAGTACTTC; CDR3 protein: CASSLLLAGYEQYF
clone size: many; J gene: TRBJ1-1; D gene: TRBD1; V gene: TRBV19; CDR3 DNA: TGTGCCAGTAGTGAATTACCGGGACAGGCGAACACTGAAGCTTTCTTT; CDR3 protein: CASSELPGQANTEAFF
clone size: many; J gene: TRBJ1-1; D gene: -; V gene: TRBV12-3/TRBV12-4; CDR3 DNA: TGTGCCAGCAGTTACATACTAGTTGGTCCTGAAGCTTTCTTT; CDR3 protein: CASSYILVGPEAFF
clone size: many; J gene: TRBJ1-5; D gene: TRBD1; V gene: TRBV19; CDR3 DNA: TGTGCCAGTAGTATGTCCGTGGACAGGGGAAATCAGCCCCAGCATTTT; CDR3 protein: CASSMSVDRGNQPQHF
clone size: -; J gene: TRBJ2-7; D gene: TRBD2; V gene: TRBV9; CDR3 DNA: TGTGCCAGCAGCGCGAGCGGGACGGTTTTATACGAGCAGTACTTC; CDR3 protein: CASSASGTVLYEQYF
clone size: -; J gene: TRBJ1-2; D gene: -; V gene: TRBV11-2; CDR3 DNA: TGTGCCAGCAGCTTAAAGGAGAACTATGGCTACACCTTC; CDR3 protein: CASSLKENYGYTF
clone size: many; J gene: TRBJ1-5; D gene: -; V gene: TRBV27; CDR3 DNA: TGTGCCAGCAGTTTATCCGCACAACAGGGTCGCAATCAGCCCCAGCATTTT; CDR3 protein: CASSLSAQQGRNQPQHF
clone size: many; J gene: TRBJ2-2; D gene: TRBD1; V gene: TRBV19; CDR3 DNA: TGTGCCAGTAGTCTCGGGACAGGGGGCCTTACCGGGGAGCTGTTTTTT; CDR3 protein: CASSLGTGGLTGELFF
clone size: many; J gene: TRBJ2-7; D gene: TRBD2; V gene: TRBV12-3/TRBV12-4; CDR3 DNA: TGTGCCAGCCTACTAAGCGGGAGCGTCCACGAGCAGTACTTC; CDR3 protein: CASLLSGSVHEQYF
clone size: many; J gene: TRBJ1-3; D gene: -; V gene: TRBV10-3; CDR3 DNA: TGTGCCATCAGTGGCGGGACACCAGGAAACACCATATATTTT; CDR3 protein: CAISGGTPGNTIYF
clone size: many; J gene: TRBJ1-1; D gene: -; V gene: TRBV6-2/TRBV6-3; CDR3 DNA: TGTGCCAGCAGTTACTCGAAAGGGGCCCTAATGAACACTGAAGCTTTCTTT; CDR3 protein: CASSYSKGALMNTEAFF
clone size: many; J gene: TRBJ2-7; D gene: -; V gene: TRBV20-1; CDR3 DNA: TGCAGTGCTAGAGAGGGCAGTGAGTCCTTTGCCTACGAGCAGTACTTC; CDR3 protein: CSAREGSESFAYEQYF
clone size: many; J gene: TRBJ1-1; D gene: TRBD1; V gene: TRBV19; CDR3 DNA: TGTGCCAGTAGCACGGGACAGCAGAACACTGAAGCTTTCTTT; CDR3 protein: CASSTGQQNTEAFF
clone size: many; J gene: TRBJ1-1; D gene: TRBD1; V gene: TRBV5-1; CDR3 DNA: TGCGCCAGCAGTAAGGGGGCGGACACTGAAGCTTTCTTT; CDR3 protein: CASSKGADTEAFF
clone size: many; J gene: TRBJ1-1; D gene: -; V gene: TRBV20-1; CDR3 DNA: TGCAGTGCTAAAAGGGGTTTGAACACTGAAGCTTTCTTT; CDR3 protein: CSAKRGLNTEAFF
clone size: many; J gene: TRBJ2-2; D gene: TRBD1; V gene: TRBV30; CDR3 DNA: TGTGCCTGGAGTGGGGACAGGTTAGGCACCGGGGAGCTGTTTTTT; CDR3 protein: CAWSGDRLGTGELFF
clone size: -; J gene: TRBJ2-5; D gene: TRBD2; V gene: TRBV7-2; CDR3 DNA: TGTGCCAGCAGCCCGGGGACTAGCTTGAACCAAGAGACCCAGTACTTC; CDR3 protein: CASSPGTSLNQETQYF
clone size: many; J gene: TRBJ2-7; D gene: -; V gene: TRBV6-2/TRBV6-3; CDR3 DNA: TGTGCCAGCAGGCTTCATCGGGATGCTTCCTACGAGCAGTACTTC; CDR3 protein: CASRLHRDASYEQYF
clone size: -; J gene: TRBJ2-5; D gene: TRBD2; V gene: TRBV27; CDR3 DNA: TGTGCCAGCAGGGATGGACTAGCGGGCCAAGAGACCCAGTACTTC; CDR3 protein: CASRDGLAGQETQYF
clone size: many; J gene: TRBJ2-6; D gene: TRBD1; V gene: TRBV28; CDR3 DNA: TGTGCCAGCAGTCCCTCGGGGGACAGGGTGTCTGGGGCCAACGTCCTGACTTTC; CDR3 protein: CASSPSGDRVSGANVLTF
clone size: many; J gene: TRBJ2-7; D gene: -; V gene: TRBV6-1; CDR3 DNA: TGTGCCAGCAGTGTCGAGGGCCACTACGAGCAGTACTTC; CDR3 protein: CASSVEGHYEQYF
clone size: many; J gene: TRBJ2-7; D gene: -; V gene: TRBV20-1; CDR3 DNA: TGCAGTGCTAGAGCGCTACTAGTAAGGACCTACGAGCAGTACTTC; CDR3 protein: CSARALLVRTYEQYF
clone size: -; J gene: TRBJ1-5; D gene: -; V gene: TRBV6-1; CDR3 DNA: TGTGCCAGCAGTCAAATCCAGGGTCGCGCTGGCAATCAGCCCCAGCATTTT; CDR3 protein: CASSQIQGRAGNQPQHF
clone size: many; J gene: TRBJ2-7; D gene: TRBD2; V gene: TRBV20-1; CDR3 DNA: TGCAGTGCTATGTCTCGGGAGGGGACCTACGAGCAGTACTTC; CDR3 protein: CSAMSREGTYEQYF
clone size: -; J gene: TRBJ2-5; D gene: TRBD2; V gene: TRBV28; CDR3 DNA: TGTGCCAGCAGCCTAGCGGGAGTAAGGGAGACCCAGTACTTC; CDR3 protein: CASSLAGVRETQYF
clone size: -; J gene: TRBJ2-2; D gene: -; V gene: TRBV10-1; CDR3 DNA: TGCGCCAGCGGTAGCGGATCTAACACCGGGGAGCTGTTTTTT; CDR3 protein: CASGSGSNTGELFF
clone size: many; J gene: TRBJ2-7; D gene: -; V gene: TRBV7-9; CDR3 DNA: TGTGCCAGCAGACCCCCGGGGGCCTCTTACGAGCAGTACTTC; CDR3 protein: CASRPPGASYEQYF
clone size: many; J gene: TRBJ2-7; D gene: TRBD1; V gene: TRBV30; CDR3 DNA: TGTGCCTGGACTCCCGGGACAGGGACCTACGAGCAGTACTTC; CDR3 protein: CAWTPGTGTYEQYF
clone size: few; J gene: TRBJ2-7; D gene: -; V gene: TRBV18; CDR3 DNA: TGTGCCAGCTCACCCCCCGGAGTCAACGAGCAGTACTTC; CDR3 protein: CASSPPGVNEQYF
clone size: many; J gene: TRBJ2-7; D gene: TRBD1; V gene: TRBV20-1; CDR3 DNA: TGCAGTGCTAAGGGGACAGAGTACTACGAGCAGTACTTC; CDR3 protein: CSAKGTEYYEQYF
clone size: many; J gene: TRBJ1-5; D gene: TRBD1; V gene: TRBV19; CDR3 DNA: TGTGCCAGTAGACCCGGACAGGGCAGGGGCAATCAGCCCCAGCATTTT; CDR3 protein: CASRPGQGRGNQPQHF